The next 7 T cell receptor beta chains were all read from a single sample in a study of blood T cell repertoires in COVID-19. Produced via immunoSEQ multiplex PCR; TCRdb's table is partial and in-frame only. This sample has roughly 200,000 clones, with 70% to 90% found just once. The sample taken for sequencing was PBMCs or T cells enriched from blood (not recorded which). The receptor source for this set is a man in his forties who had recovered from COVID-19.

This clone was counted between two and nine times. The gene calls are TRBV29-1 and TRBJ2-7; TRBD2 might be the D (6 bases). Between the trimmed V and J ends, which lost 6 bases and 2 bases, there was a span of 17 bases. In germline, CDR1 is SQVTM, CDR2 ANQGSEA. The CDR3 has 14 residues. This CDR3 reads CSVGGSTLTYEQYF. The CDR3 nucleotides are TGCAGCGTGGGGGGTTCAACTCTAACCTACGAGCAGTACTTC.

The chain uses TRBV2 and TRBJ2-7; 9 bases map to TRBD1. Looked up from germline, CDR1 is SNHLY and CDR2 is FYNNEI. The CDR3 has 14 amino acids. V lost 7 bases and J lost 6; bases outside the gene matches: 10. CDR3 sequence: CASTGGTGQGEQYF. The CDR3 nucleotides are TGTGCCAGCACCGGGGGGACAGGGCAAGGCGAGCAGTACTTC.

V usage is TRBV19 and J usage is TRBJ1-1; TRBD1 is a possible D gene (5 bases). The CDR3 is 16 amino acids. CDR1 is LNHDA and CDR2 is SQIVND in the germline V gene (reference sequence). The V and J ends lost 1 base and 0 bases respectively, with 12 bases between them. CDR3 sequence reads: CASSIVRQSMNTEAFF. DNA of the CDR3: TGTGCCAGTAGTATAGTCCGACAGAGCATGAACACTGAAGCTTTCTTT.

V gene TRBV4-1 combines with J gene TRBJ2-1; 12 bases are shared with TRBD2. The V segment lost 3 bases and the J segment 7 bases; nucleotides outside the gene matches: 10. Germline-derived CDR1 and CDR2 are MGHRA and YSYEKL. The CDR3 is 17 residues long. In nucleotides, the CDR3 is TGCGCCAGCAGCCAGGGGGCGACTAGCGGGAGTCCAAATGAGCAGTTCTTC. Its translation is CASSQGATSGSPNEQFF.

V is TRBV9 and J is TRBJ2-1; possibly TRBD2 for D (5 bases). The CDR3 loop spans 13 amino acids. The V end lost 3 bases, the J end lost 6 bases, and 10 bases lay between the germline ends. Germline V CDR1 and CDR2: SGDLS, YYNGEE. CDR3: CASSGRTGNEQFF. CDR3 bases: TGTGCCAGCAGCGGCCGGACTGGCAATGAGCAGTTCTTC.

This clone was seen only a few times. The chain couples TRBV12-5 to TRBJ1-2, with D possibly TRBD1 on 5 matching bases. Germline-derived CDR1 and CDR2 are LGHNT and FRNRAP. The CDR3 is 13 amino acids. Trimming pared 10 bases from V and 4 bases from J, leaving 16 bases between. CDR3 nucleotides: TGTGCTACGGGGGAGGACGGCGGCTATGGCTACACCTTC. Translation: CATGEDGGYGYTF.

The chain has TRBV12-3 or TRBV12-4 and TRBJ2-3; D may be TRBD1 (6 bases). V lost 6 bases and J lost 7, with 14 bases in between. CDR3 length: 13 amino acids. The CDR3 sequence is CASSTLGAHTQYF. The CDR3 DNA reads TGTGCCAGCAGCACCTTGGGGGCCCATACGCAGTATTTT.